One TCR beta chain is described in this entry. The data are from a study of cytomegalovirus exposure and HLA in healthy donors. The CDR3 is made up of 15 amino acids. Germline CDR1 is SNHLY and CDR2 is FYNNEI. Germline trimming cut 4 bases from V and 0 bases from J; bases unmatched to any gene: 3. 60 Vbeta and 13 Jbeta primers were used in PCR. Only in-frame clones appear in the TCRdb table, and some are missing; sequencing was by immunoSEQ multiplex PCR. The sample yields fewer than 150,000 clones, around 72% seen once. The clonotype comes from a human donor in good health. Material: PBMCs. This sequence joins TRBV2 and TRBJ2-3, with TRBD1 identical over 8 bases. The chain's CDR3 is CASSVRTGSTDTQYF. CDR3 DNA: TGTGCCAGCAGTGTAAGGACAGGGAGCACAGATACGCAGTATTTT. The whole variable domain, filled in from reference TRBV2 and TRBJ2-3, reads EPEVTQTPSHQVTQMGQEVILRCVPISNHLYFYWYRQILGQKVEFLVSFYNNEISEKSEIFDDQFSVERPDGSNFTLKIRSTKLEDSAMYFCASSVRTGSTDTQYFGPGTRLTVL.